The clone carrying this T cell receptor (beta chain) came up a few times. Its specificity is not known. The sample belongs to a study of identical twins. General study results and limits: Analyses based on zero insertions could be partly confounded by invariant MAIT and iNKT cells. Twin-shared out-of-frame alpha sequences were enriched for low generation probability. The more abundant beta clonotypes in cord blood had fewer insertions, and memory repertoires did not show this.

Every one of the donors was a healthy Caucasian. A single record per CDR3 protein comes from TCRdb applying MiXCR to the 5' RACE reads. The sample has 350,000 or so distinct CDR3 sequences; 8.5% to 10% are singletons. Germline V CDR1 and CDR2: KGHSY, FQNENV. The CDR3 is 13 amino acids. V lost 1 base and J 6 bases, leaving 10 bases between the germline ends. Material for sequencing was naive T cells sorted from blood. V usage is TRBV16 and J usage is TRBJ2-7; unclear D gene. This receptor was identified in a woman between 45 and 60 years old in good health. CDR3 sequence (DNA): TGTGCCAGCAGCCAATTCAGGTCCCTCGAGCAGTACTTC. Protein product: CASSQFRSLEQYF.